Presented here are 24 T cell receptor beta chains from one specimen sequenced in a study of blood T cell repertoires in COVID-19. TCRdb's copy holds only in-frame clones and misses some; the assay was immunoSEQ multiplex PCR. This sample carries fewer than 400,000 clones, around 88% of them seen once, and the ten largest clones take 2.5% to 3.5%. The sequencing input was peripheral blood. These receptors were taken from a man aged 30 to 45 with active or convalescent COVID-19.

The J gene is TRBJ1-2, the V gene TRBV18, with TRBD1 as a possible D gene (5 bases). Trimming took off 4 bases at V and 8 bases at J, with 17 bases between the two ends. Germline V gene data show CDR1 as KGHSH and CDR2 as LQKENI. This CDR3 region has 14 residues. The CDR3 DNA follows: TGTGCCAGCTCACGGGACTTTCTAAGTGGGGGCTACACCTTC. Translation: CASSRDFLSGGYTF.

The J gene is TRBJ2-7, the V gene TRBV5-6; the D gene is possibly TRBD1 (6 bases). V dropped 4 bases and J dropped 3 bases, with 17 bases sitting between them. Germline values: CDR1 SGHDT, CDR2 YYEEEE. This CDR3 has 15 amino acids. In nucleotides, the CDR3 is TGTGCCAGCAGCGATATTCAGGGGTCCGTCTACGAGCAGTACTTC. Its translation is CASSDIQGSVYEQYF.

This rearrangement joins TRBV21-1 to TRBJ2-2; the table's D call, TRBD1, has no DNA check behind it. TRBV21-1 is reported as a pseudogene. There are 17 residues in the CDR3. CDR3 amino acids: CASSILSGTANTGELFF. CDR3 DNA sequence: TGTGCCAGCAGCATATTATCCGGGACAGCGAACACCGGGGAGCTGTTTTTT.

The chain is built from TRBV6-6 and TRBJ2-4, with 7 bases fitting TRBD1. The ends lost 6 bases at V and 4 bases at J; junction bases unmatched: 6. Per germline, CDR1 MNHNY and CDR2 SVGAGI (reference sequence). The CDR3 is 14 amino acids. The CDR3: CASSPGTAKNIQYF. The CDR3 DNA reads TGTGCCAGCAGCCCCGGGACAGCTAAAAACATTCAGTACTTC.

This chain links TRBV6-5 with TRBJ2-5, with 9 positions matching TRBD2. There are 15 residues in the CDR3. With 5 bases clipped from V and 4 bases from J, the junction kept 8 bases outside the gene matches. In germline, CDR1 is MNHEY, CDR2 SVGAGI. For the CDR3, the DNA is TGTGCCAGCAGTCGGGCGGGAGGGCCAGGAGAGACCCAGTACTTC. Its translation: CASSRAGGPGETQYF.

The J gene is TRBJ1-5, the V gene TRBV4-2; D is unclear. Germline CDR1 and CDR2: LGHNA and YNFKEQ. Between the trimmed V and J ends, which lost 0 bases and 4 bases, there was a span of 10 bases. This CDR3 spans 15 amino acids. As DNA, the CDR3 is TGTGCCAGCAGCCAAGATGGGCAGGAAAATCAGCCCCAGCATTTT. Its protein is CASSQDGQENQPQHF.

This chain links TRBV2 with TRBJ2-5; D is perhaps TRBD2 (5 bases). Deletions cut 6 bases from V and 5 bases from J, with 16 bases between. This CDR3 has 14 amino acids. CDR1 is SNHLY and CDR2 is FYNNEI in the germline V gene. CDR3 protein: CASSREPGWETQYF. The CDR3 DNA follows: TGTGCCAGCAGCCGGGAACCGGGTTGGGAGACCCAGTACTTC.

This chain links TRBV30 with TRBJ1-1; TRBD1 might be the D (5 bases). V shed 0 bases and J shed 4 bases, with 18 bases lying between them. Germline CDR1 is GTSNPN and CDR2 is SVGIG (reference sequence). The CDR3 consists of 16 residues. CDR3 nucleotides: TGTGCCTGGAGTGTACCGGGGGGAACTCGTTTCACTGAAGCTTTCTTT. It translates to CAWSVPGGTRFTEAFF.

This sequence joins TRBV11-2 and TRBJ2-6, with D perhaps matching TRBD1 (5 bases). This CDR3 spans 19 amino acids. Trimming shortened V by 1 base and J by 0 bases, and 16 bases separated the two germline ends. Germline CDR1 SGHAT, CDR2 FQNNGV. The CDR3 DNA reads as TGTGCCAGCAGCTTAGGGTCCCCAGGGATACGCTCTGGGGCCAACGTCCTGACTTTC. The encoded protein is CASSLGSPGIRSGANVLTF. Supplemented by reference TRBV11-2 and TRBJ2-6, the full variable domain reads EAGVAQSPRYKIIEKRQSVAFWCNPISGHATLYWYQQILGQGPKLLIQFQNNGVVDDSQLPKDRFSAERLKGVDSTLKIQPAKLEDSAVYLCASSLGSPGIRSGANVLTFGAGSRLTVL.

The chain is built from TRBV5-6 and TRBJ1-2, with 10 bases that match TRBD1. CDR1 SGHDT and CDR2 YYEEEE come from the germline V gene. CDR3 length: 18 residues. Germline trimming cut 4 bases from V and 6 bases from J; bases unmatched to any gene: 18. The CDR3 nucleotides are TGTGCCAGCAGCCCAAGGGCCGGGACAGGGGCGCGGAGGGATGGCTACACCTTC. As protein: CASSPRAGTGARRDGYTF.

This clone turned up a few times. The rearrangement joins TRBV28 to TRBJ1-3, with 8 bases matching TRBD1. The CDR3 sequence is 16 residues long. Per germline, CDR1 MDHEN and CDR2 SYDVKM. Germline trimming cut 0 bases from V and 4 bases from J; bases unmatched to any gene: 5. This chain's CDR3 is CASSLWTGVGGNTIYF. The CDR3 DNA follows: TGTGCCAGCAGTTTATGGACAGGGGTGGGAGGAAACACCATATATTTT. The complete variable domain, with remaining parts taken from reference TRBV28 and TRBJ1-3, reads DVKVTQSSRYLVKRTGEKVFLECVQDMDHENMFWYRQDPGLGLRLIYFSYDVKMKEKGDIPEGYSVSREKKERFSLILESASTNQTSMYLCASSLWTGVGGNTIYFGEGSWLTVV.

This clone occurred once. V usage is TRBV19 and J usage is TRBJ1-3, with a weak D call TRBD1 (5 bases). This CDR3 spans 14 amino acids. Germline lookup yields CDR1 LNHDA and CDR2 SQIVND (reference sequence). The V end was cut by 8 bases, the J end by 0 bases, with 11 bases between. CDR3 region: CASGDWNSGNTIYF. In DNA, the CDR3 is TGTGCCAGTGGGGACTGGAACTCTGGAAACACCATATATTTT.

This clone was recorded only once. This sample includes further DNA sequences coding for the same CDR3. This chain joins TRBV6-6 and TRBJ2-2, with 7 bases matching TRBD2. J lost 2 bases, V lost 0 bases, and 3 bases had no gene match. Germline values: CDR1 MNHNY, CDR2 SVGAGI (reference sequence). The length of the CDR3 is 16 residues. The CDR3 loop is CASSYSRLANTGELFF. CDR3 in DNA: TGTGCCAGCAGTTACTCGAGACTAGCCAACACCGGGGAGCTGTTTTTT.

V and J are TRBV10-3 and TRBJ1-1; D uncertain. This CDR3 spans 11 amino acids. Trimming removed 6 bases at V and 6 bases at J, with 8 bases between. Per the germline V gene, CDR1 is ENHRY and CDR2 is SYGVKD. As DNA, the CDR3 is TGTGCCATCAGCCGTGGGCCTGAAGCTTTCTTT. This sequence encodes CAISRGPEAFF.

The chain recombines TRBV27 with TRBJ1-1, with D perhaps TRBD1 (6 bases). This CDR3 has 15 amino acids. CDR1 and CDR2 from the germline V gene are MNHEY and SMNVEV (reference sequence). The V and J ends lost 6 bases and 8 bases respectively, with 22 bases between them. The CDR3 spells CASSPTTGTISEAFF. In DNA form, the CDR3 reads TGTGCCAGCAGCCCCACGACCGGGACAATTTCAGAAGCTTTCTTT.

The chain combines TRBV7-2 with TRBJ1-6; no reliable D call. V was clipped by 3 bases and J by 7 bases, with 7 bases between them. The CDR3 covers 13 residues. CDR1 and CDR2 (germline): SGHTA, FQGNSA. The CDR3 here is CASSFRQNSPLHF. CDR3 nucleotides: TGTGCCAGCAGCTTTCGTCAGAATTCACCCCTCCACTTT.

V usage is TRBV7-8 and J usage is TRBJ2-1; 8 bases are a match to TRBD1. CDR1 is SGHVS, CDR2 FQNEAQ, per germline. Germline trimming cut 5 bases from V and 4 bases from J; bases unmatched to any gene: 7. This CDR3 has 15 residues. The CDR3 DNA reads TGTGCCAGCAGCGCAAGGACAGGGTTATACAATGAGCAGTTCTTC. Translated, it gives CASSARTGLYNEQFF.

Points on this clone: This same CDR3 is encoded by further DNA sequences in the sample. V usage is TRBV12-3 or TRBV12-4 and J usage is TRBJ1-2, with D perhaps matching TRBD1 (6 bases). The V and J ends lost 5 bases and 2 bases respectively, with 6 bases between them. The CDR3 runs to 12 residues. The CDR3 here is CASSGQNYGYTF. CDR3 DNA sequence: TGTGCCAGCAGTGGACAGAACTATGGCTACACCTTC.

The gene calls are TRBV24-1 and TRBJ2-1, with 7 bases matching TRBD2. Germline assignment: CDR1 KGHDR and CDR2 SFDVKD. V lost 3 bases to trimming and J lost 6 bases; unmatched junction nucleotides: 7. This CDR3 region has 15 residues. The CDR3 region is CATSDPASGSNEQFF. The DNA of the CDR3 is TGTGCCACCAGTGATCCCGCTAGCGGCAGCAATGAGCAGTTCTTC.

The chain uses TRBV5-6 and TRBJ1-1, with D maybe TRBD1 (5 bases). This CDR3 contains 15 residues. Trimming shortened V by 1 base and J by 2 bases, and 12 bases separated the two germline ends. Germline V gives CDR1 SGHDT, CDR2 YYEEEE. CDR3 loop: CASSLFIRANTEAFF. As DNA, the CDR3 is TGTGCCAGCAGCTTGTTTATCAGGGCCAACACTGAAGCTTTCTTT.

J is TRBJ2-3 and V is TRBV27; 16 nucleotides line up with TRBD2. Germline V gives CDR1 MNHEY, CDR2 SMNVEV (reference sequence). The CDR3 length is 18 residues. V lost 2 bases, J lost 4 bases, and 6 bases stayed unmatched. CDR3 coding DNA: TGTGCCAGCAGTTTACCCCCCGGGACTAGCGGGGGGGCAGATACGCAGTATTTT. The encoded protein is CASSLPPGTSGGADTQYF.

This chain uses TRBV7-9 with TRBJ2-3; 11 nucleotides agree with TRBD2. CDR1 SEHNR and CDR2 FQNEAQ come from the germline V gene (reference sequence). This CDR3 comprises 17 residues. With 1 base clipped from V and 4 bases from J, the junction kept 7 bases outside the gene matches. The CDR3 reads CASSLGASGRSSDTQYF. CDR3 nucleotide sequence: TGTGCCAGCAGCTTAGGGGCTAGCGGGAGGTCTTCAGATACGCAGTATTTT.

This chain uses TRBV11-2 with TRBJ2-7; 9 bases match TRBD1. The length of the CDR3 is 14 residues. The junction had 7 bases not matched to a gene; V was cut back by 5 bases and J by 5 bases. Germline assignment: CDR1 SGHAT and CDR2 FQNNGV. CDR3 amino acids: CASSRYRGPDEQYF. DNA of the CDR3: TGTGCCAGCAGCCGATACAGGGGGCCCGACGAGCAGTACTTC.

The rearrangement joins TRBV7-6 to TRBJ1-3, with D possibly matching TRBD1 (5 bases). The CDR3 is 16 amino acids. Germline V gene lookup returns CDR1 SGHVS and CDR2 FNYEAQ. V lost 2 bases and J 3 bases, leaving 14 bases between the germline ends. CDR3 sequence reads: CASSLLQGNDGNTIYF. CDR3 nucleotides: TGTGCCAGCAGCTTATTGCAGGGCAATGATGGAAACACCATATATTTT.